Below are 2 T cell receptor beta chains sequenced from a single sample in a study of blood T cell repertoires in COVID-19. Profiling relied on immunoSEQ multiplex PCR, and the TCRdb table lists in-frame clones only, not all of them. Here the sample spans some 400,000 clones, about 89% being singletons. Sequencing was done on a sample of PBMCs or T cells enriched from blood (not recorded which). Source of these receptors: a woman in her forties who had been exposed to COVID-19.

This clone was found once. The rearrangement uses TRBV11-2 and TRBJ1-1; a weak D match, TRBD1 (5 bases). Deletions cut 2 bases from V and 10 bases from J, with 14 bases between. Per the germline V gene, CDR1 is SGHAT and CDR2 is FQNNGV. This CDR3 has 13 amino acids. The CDR3 spells CASSLRSRAPAFF. Here the CDR3 DNA reads TGTGCCAGCAGCTTAAGAAGCAGGGCGCCAGCTTTCTTT. The full variable domain, in which reference TRBV11-2 and TRBJ1-1 provide the parts outside the CDR3, is EAGVAQSPRYKIIEKRQSVAFWCNPISGHATLYWYQQILGQGPKLLIQFQNNGVVDDSQLPKDRFSAERLKGVDSTLKIQPAKLEDSAVYLCASSLRSRAPAFFGQGTRLTVV.

The chain has TRBV24-1 and TRBJ2-5; 8 nucleotides align to TRBD1. The CDR3 covers 13 residues. J lost 9 bases, V lost 10 bases, and 12 bases had no gene match. The germline V gene encodes CDR1 KGHDR and CDR2 SFDVKD. CDR3 bases: TGTGCCACGGGACAGGCCCCGAGTGGGTCCCAGTACTTC. It yields the protein CATGQAPSGSQYF.